The T cell receptor beta chain described here comes from a study of blood T cell repertoires in COVID-19. Sequencing was performed with immunoSEQ multiplex PCR; in TCRdb, only in-frame clones are kept and a portion is missing. The sample yields about 140,000 clones, around 84% seen once. This TCR derives from a woman aged 55-69 years with acute or convalescent COVID-19. Material: peripheral blood.

For the CDR3, the DNA is TGTGCCAGCAGCATTAGCGGCGTAGAGACCCAGTACTTC. Translated: CASSISGVETQYF. The rearrangement uses TRBV2 and TRBJ2-5; D is perhaps TRBD2 (6 bases). This CDR3 is built from 13 residues. Germline lookup yields CDR1 SNHLY and CDR2 FYNNEI. The V and J ends lost 6 bases and 4 bases respectively, with 12 bases between them.